The next 22 T cell receptor beta chains were all read from a single sample in a study of shared clonotypes between healthy human individuals. The naive CD8 fraction comprised CD45RO-negative cells positively selected for CCR7 and excluded terminally differentiated effector memory CD45RA+ cells. The assay was immunoSEQ multiplex PCR, and TCRdb's table has in-frame clones only and misses some. The table has about 2.1 million clones, roughly 93% seen once. The specimen sequenced was naive CD8+ T cells from PBMCs. The receptors stem from a man between 18 and 35 years old in good health. Some clones in this sample may be carry-over from other donors' samples.

The V call is TRBV7-8, the J call TRBJ2-5; 11 nucleotides line up with TRBD2. J lost 0 bases, V lost 5 bases, and 5 bases had no gene match. This CDR3 has 16 amino acids. Per germline, CDR1 SGHVS and CDR2 FQNEAQ. The CDR3 region has the DNA TGTGCCAGCAGCCCGGGACTAGCGGAGTACCAAGAGACCCAGTACTTC. Encoded protein: CASSPGLAEYQETQYF.

The chain links TRBV7-8 to TRBJ1-3; no definite D call. This CDR3 spans 16 amino acids. Germline CDR1 SGHVS, CDR2 FQNEAQ. V was trimmed by 5 bases and J by 1 base, leaving 15 bases between them. The CDR3 sequence is CASSIYGFTSGNTIYF. DNA of the CDR3: TGTGCCAGCAGCATTTACGGGTTCACTTCTGGAAACACCATATATTTT. The whole variable domain, filled in from reference TRBV7-8 and TRBJ1-3, reads GAGVSQSPRYKVAKRGQDVALRCDPISGHVSLFWYQQALGQGPEFLTYFQNEAQLDKSGLPSDRFFAERPEGSVSTLKIQRTQQEDSAVYLCASSIYGFTSGNTIYFGEGSWLTVV.

This clone was counted once. The genes are TRBV28 and TRBJ2-7, with 11 bases lining up with TRBD2. Germline assignment: CDR1 MDHEN and CDR2 SYDVKM. The junction had 8 bases not matched to a gene; V was cut back by 2 bases and J by 5 bases. This CDR3 contains 16 residues. CDR3 DNA sequence: TGTGCCAGCAGTTTACCCACTTTAGCGGGAGGGCACGAGCAGTACTTC. Encoded protein: CASSLPTLAGGHEQYF.

For this clone: Other DNA sequences of this sample code for an identical CDR3. The CDR3 nucleotides are TGCGCCAGCAGCCCGGGACAGGGTTTGTCCTACGAGCAGTACTTC. Protein product: CASSPGQGLSYEQYF. The chain is built from TRBV5-1 and TRBJ2-7; 9 bases match TRBD1. V dropped 4 bases and J dropped 1; count of bases not matched to a gene: 6. The CDR3 totals 15 residues. CDR1 is SGHRS, CDR2 YFSETQ, per germline.

The V call is TRBV7-9, the J call TRBJ2-1, with D perhaps matching TRBD1 or TRBD2 (5 bases each). Trimming shortened V by 6 bases and J by 5 bases, and 17 bases separated the two germline ends. There are 15 residues in the CDR3. The V gene's germline CDR1 is SEHNR and CDR2 FQNEAQ (reference sequence). The CDR3 reads CASRFPAGANNEQFF. The CDR3 nucleotides read TGTGCCAGCAGGTTTCCGGCCGGGGCCAACAATGAGCAGTTCTTC. The full variable domain, completed using reference TRBV7-9 and TRBJ2-1, is DTGVSQNPRHKITKRGQNVTFRCDPISEHNRLYWYRQTLGQGPEFLTYFQNEAQLEKSRLLSDRFSAERPKGSFSTLEIQRTEQGDSAMYLCASRFPAGANNEQFFGPGTRLTVL.

The chain employs TRBV28 and TRBJ2-1, with D unresolved. Germline V lookup: CDR1 MDHEN, CDR2 SYDVKM. Trimming pared 5 bases from V and 9 bases from J, leaving 14 bases between. There are 13 residues in the CDR3. In DNA, the CDR3 is TGTGCCAGCAGTATTTCGAATTCGGGTGAGCAGTTCTTC. Its protein is CASSISNSGEQFF.

The chain employs TRBV19 and TRBJ2-3; D perhaps matches TRBD2 (6 bases). V lost 1 base and J 1 base, leaving 12 bases between the germline ends. The CDR3 is made up of 16 amino acids. Germline V gives CDR1 LNHDA, CDR2 SQIVND (reference sequence). This chain's CDR3 is CASSIVYSGGTDTQYF. The CDR3, as DNA: TGTGCCAGTAGTATAGTCTATAGCGGAGGCACAGATACGCAGTATTTT. The whole variable domain, filled in from reference TRBV19 and TRBJ2-3, reads DGGITQSPKYLFRKEGQNVTLSCEQNLNHDAMYWYRQDPGQGLRLIYYSQIVNDFQKGDIAEGYSVSREKKESFPLTVTSAQKNPTAFYLCASSIVYSGGTDTQYFGPGTRLTVL.

The rearrangement joins TRBV4-2 to TRBJ1-1; D is uncertain. The CDR3 is made up of 13 amino acids. Trimming removed 1 base at V and 1 base at J, with 4 bases between. Germline V gene data show CDR1 as LGHNA and CDR2 as YNFKEQ. The CDR3 bases are TGTGCCAGCAGCCAAGTTTCGAACACTGAAGCTTTCTTT. This codes for CASSQVSNTEAFF.

V usage is TRBV27 and J usage is TRBJ2-7; D perhaps matches TRBD2 (6 bases). The length of the CDR3 is 16 residues. The V end lost 0 bases, the J end lost 1 base, and 13 bases lay between the germline ends. Germline CDR1 and CDR2: MNHEY and SMNVEV (reference sequence). CDR3 nucleotide sequence: TGTGCCAGCAGTTTATCGTCCCCCGGGAGTTCCTACGAGCAGTACTTC. Its protein product is CASSLSSPGSSYEQYF.

Points on this clone: Other DNA sequences in this specimen translate into the identical CDR3. CDR3 nucleotide sequence: TGTGCCAGCAGTTTGGCCCCCGGGGAGCTGTTTTTT. This encodes CASSLAPGELFF. The J gene is TRBJ2-2, the V gene TRBV27; D call uncertain. The CDR3 runs to 12 residues. V was pared by 3 bases and J by 6 bases, with 5 bases between. In germline, CDR1 is MNHEY, CDR2 SMNVEV (reference sequence).

Only a few counts were recorded for this clone. V gene TRBV19 combines with J gene TRBJ1-5; a possible D gene is TRBD1 (5 bases). The ends were cut back, 9 bases at V and 2 bases at J, with 17 bases in the middle. CDR1 is LNHDA, CDR2 SQIVND, per germline (reference sequence). CDR3 size: 15 residues. CDR3 DNA sequence: TGTGCCAGCCGCCTTTACGCGACAGGCAATCAGCCCCAGCATTTT. This translates into CASRLYATGNQPQHF. The whole variable domain, remainder taken from reference TRBV19 and TRBJ1-5, is DGGITQSPKYLFRKEGQNVTLSCEQNLNHDAMYWYRQDPGQGLRLIYYSQIVNDFQKGDIAEGYSVSREKKESFPLTVTSAQKNPTAFYLCASRLYATGNQPQHFGDGTRLSIL.

The gene calls are TRBV6-5 and TRBJ1-5; 7 nucleotides line up with TRBD1. Germline-derived CDR1 and CDR2 are MNHEY and SVGAGI. This CDR3 contains 15 residues. Trimming at V came to 6 bases and at J to 0 bases, leaving 5 bases not matched to a gene. CDR3: CASRATGRSNQPQHF. CDR3 in DNA: TGTGCCAGCAGAGCGACAGGGCGTAGCAATCAGCCCCAGCATTTT.

This clone was counted a single time. CDR3 protein: CASSLVLAVNNEQFF. The CDR3 bases are TGTGCCAGCAGCTTAGTACTAGCGGTGAACAATGAGCAGTTCTTC. The chain links TRBV7-6 to TRBJ2-1; TRBD2 matches 8 bases. The germline gives CDR1 SGHVS, CDR2 FNYEAQ. The CDR3 totals 15 residues. Germline trimming cut 1 base from V and 5 bases from J; bases unmatched to any gene: 4. Together with reference TRBV7-6 and TRBJ2-1, the CDR3 gives the full variable domain: GAGVSQSPRYKVTKRGQDVALRCDPISGHVSLYWYRQALGQGPEFLTYFNYEAQQDKSGLPNDRFSAERPEGSISTLTIQRTEQRDSAMYRCASSLVLAVNNEQFFGPGTRLTVL.

The chain employs TRBV19 and TRBJ1-1; no reliable D call. Per germline, CDR1 LNHDA and CDR2 SQIVND (reference sequence). The CDR3 totals 13 residues. Trimming pared 4 bases from V and 4 bases from J, leaving 10 bases between. CDR3 loop: CASSTRGITEAFF. Written as DNA, the CDR3 is TGTGCCAGTAGTACTCGGGGAATCACTGAAGCTTTCTTT.

The chain joins TRBV7-9 to TRBJ2-3; D is possibly TRBD2 (6 bases). CDR1 is SEHNR and CDR2 is FQNEAQ in the germline V gene (reference sequence). V was shortened by 8 bases and J by 5 bases, with 14 bases between the two germline ends. This CDR3 region has 13 residues. The CDR3 here is CASRGSPRDTQYF. Written as DNA, the CDR3 is TGTGCCAGCCGGGGGAGCCCCCGAGATACGCAGTATTTT.

A remark on this clone: Additional DNA sequences in this sample encode the identical CDR3. This chain connects TRBV6-5 to TRBJ2-7; no definite D call. The CDR3 is made up of 14 amino acids. Germline lookup yields CDR1 MNHEY and CDR2 SVGAGI. The V end was cut by 0 bases, the J end by 0 bases, with 6 bases between. Here the CDR3 reads CASSYSASSYEQYF. CDR3 in DNA: TGTGCCAGCAGTTACTCCGCTAGCTCCTACGAGCAGTACTTC.

The chain recombines TRBV4-3 with TRBJ1-1, with D maybe TRBD1 (6 bases). With 0 bases removed from V and 6 bases from J, the gap between germline ends came to 8 bases. Germline lookup yields CDR1 LGHNA and CDR2 YSLEER. The CDR3 is made up of 13 amino acids. CDR3 nucleotides: TGCGCCAGCAGCCAAGATGGGGGCTCTGAAGCTTTCTTT. This sequence encodes CASSQDGGSEAFF.

This clone was detected once. The chain joins TRBV29-1 to TRBJ2-1, with TRBD1 as a possible D gene (6 bases). Trimming removed 3 bases from V and 4 bases from J, with 10 bases in between. The germline V gene has CDR1 SQVTM and CDR2 ANQGSEA. The CDR3 is 13 amino acids. The CDR3 DNA is TGCAGCGTTGACGATGGACAGTACAATGAGCAGTTCTTC. Translating it yields CSVDDGQYNEQFF.

The chain uses TRBV10-3 and TRBJ2-3; D uncertain. The CDR3 has 14 amino acids. The germline gives CDR1 ENHRY, CDR2 SYGVKD. Trimming left V 2 bases short and J 1 base short, with 7 bases between. DNA of the CDR3: TGTGCCATCAGTGAGGACCCCCGCACAGATACGCAGTATTTT. Protein sequence: CAISEDPRTDTQYF.

V gene TRBV7-2 combines with J gene TRBJ2-2, with 13 bases fitting TRBD2. The junction had 5 bases not matched to a gene; V was cut back by 4 bases and J by 3 bases. CDR1 is SGHTA and CDR2 is FQGNSA in the germline V gene. The CDR3 runs to 17 residues. Written as DNA, the CDR3 is TGTGCCAGCAGCTCCCGGACTAGCGGGAGATACACCGGGGAGCTGTTTTTT. This translates into CASSSRTSGRYTGELFF.

V is TRBV2 and J is TRBJ2-7; TRBD1 matches 7 bases. V shed 7 bases, J shed 4 bases, and the junction held 10 bases outside the gene matches. The CDR3 consists of 14 residues. Germline V gene lookup returns CDR1 SNHLY and CDR2 FYNNEI. CDR3 sequence (DNA): TGTGCCAGCACCGGGGCGACAGGGACATACGAGCAGTACTTC. Protein sequence: CASTGATGTYEQYF.

This clone has just one count. The CDR3 protein is CASSPTGPGHIQYF. CDR3 in DNA: TGTGCCAGCAGCCCTACGGGACCCGGTCACATTCAGTACTTC. The chain employs TRBV5-4 and TRBJ2-4; the D gene could be TRBD1 or TRBD2 (5 bases each). V was trimmed by 4 bases and J by 8 bases, leaving 16 bases between them. Germline loops: CDR1 SGHNT, CDR2 YYREEE (reference sequence). The CDR3 totals 14 residues.